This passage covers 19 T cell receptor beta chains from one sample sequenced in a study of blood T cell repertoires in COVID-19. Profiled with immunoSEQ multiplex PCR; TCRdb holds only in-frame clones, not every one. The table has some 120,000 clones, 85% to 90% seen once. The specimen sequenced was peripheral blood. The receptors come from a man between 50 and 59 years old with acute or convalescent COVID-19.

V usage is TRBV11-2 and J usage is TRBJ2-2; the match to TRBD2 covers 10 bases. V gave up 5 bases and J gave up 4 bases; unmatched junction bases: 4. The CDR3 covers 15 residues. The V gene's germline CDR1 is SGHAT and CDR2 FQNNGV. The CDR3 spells CASSPRTSGTGELFF. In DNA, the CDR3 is TGTGCCAGCAGCCCAAGGACTAGCGGCACCGGGGAGCTGTTTTTT.

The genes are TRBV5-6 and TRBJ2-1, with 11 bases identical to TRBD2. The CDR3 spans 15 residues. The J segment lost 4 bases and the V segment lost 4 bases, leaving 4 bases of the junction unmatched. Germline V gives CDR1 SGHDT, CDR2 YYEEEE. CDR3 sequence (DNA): TGTGCCAGCAGCCAGGGACTAGCGGTTTACAATGAGCAGTTCTTC. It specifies CASSQGLAVYNEQFF.

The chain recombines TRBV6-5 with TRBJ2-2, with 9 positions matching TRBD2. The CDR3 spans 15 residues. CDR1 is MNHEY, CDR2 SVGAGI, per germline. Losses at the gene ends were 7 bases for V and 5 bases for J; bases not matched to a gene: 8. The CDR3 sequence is CASTPGLATTGELFF. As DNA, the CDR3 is TGTGCCAGCACCCCCGGACTAGCGACGACCGGGGAGCTGTTTTTT.

CDR3 sequence reads: CASSYQGGNYGYTF. The DNA of the CDR3 is TGTGCCAGTAGTTACCAGGGGGGCAACTATGGCTACACCTTC. The chain combines TRBV19 with TRBJ1-2; 7 bases map to TRBD1. The CDR3 sequence is 14 residues long. Germline V gene lookup returns CDR1 LNHDA and CDR2 SQIVND (reference sequence). The junction had 5 bases not matched to a gene; V was cut back by 5 bases and J by 2 bases.

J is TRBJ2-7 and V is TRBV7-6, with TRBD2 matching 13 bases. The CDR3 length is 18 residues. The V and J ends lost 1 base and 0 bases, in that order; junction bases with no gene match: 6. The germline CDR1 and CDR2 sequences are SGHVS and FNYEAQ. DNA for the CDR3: TGTGCCAGCAGCTTAGGTGTGACTAGCGGGAGGAGCTCCTACGAGCAGTACTTC. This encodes CASSLGVTSGRSSYEQYF.

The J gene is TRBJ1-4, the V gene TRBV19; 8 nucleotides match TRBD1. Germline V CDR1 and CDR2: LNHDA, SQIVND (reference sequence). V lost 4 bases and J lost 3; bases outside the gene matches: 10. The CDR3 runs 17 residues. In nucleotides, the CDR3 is TGTGCCAGTAGTAGGACGACAGGGGTTTTATCTAATGAAAAACTGTTTTTT. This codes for CASSRTTGVLSNEKLFF.

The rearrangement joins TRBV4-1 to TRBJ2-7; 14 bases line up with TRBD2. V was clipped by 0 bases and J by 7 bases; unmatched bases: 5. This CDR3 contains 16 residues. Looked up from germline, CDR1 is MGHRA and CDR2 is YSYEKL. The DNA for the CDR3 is TGCGCCAGCAGCCAAGAGGGACTAGCGGGAGTCCAAGAGCAGTACTTC. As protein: CASSQEGLAGVQEQYF.

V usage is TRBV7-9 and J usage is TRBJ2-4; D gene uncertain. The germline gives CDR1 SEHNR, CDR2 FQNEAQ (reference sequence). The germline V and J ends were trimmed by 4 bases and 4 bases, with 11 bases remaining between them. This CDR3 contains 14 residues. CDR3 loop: CASSSNSRKNIQYF. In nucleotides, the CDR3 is TGTGCCAGCAGCTCCAATAGCCGAAAAAACATTCAGTACTTC.

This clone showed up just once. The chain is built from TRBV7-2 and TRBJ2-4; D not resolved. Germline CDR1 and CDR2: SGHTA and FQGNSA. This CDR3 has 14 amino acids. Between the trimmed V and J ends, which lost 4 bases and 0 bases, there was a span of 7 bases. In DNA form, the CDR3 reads TGTGCCAGCAGCTCACTCCTAGCCAAAAACATTCAGTACTTC. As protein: CASSSLLAKNIQYF.

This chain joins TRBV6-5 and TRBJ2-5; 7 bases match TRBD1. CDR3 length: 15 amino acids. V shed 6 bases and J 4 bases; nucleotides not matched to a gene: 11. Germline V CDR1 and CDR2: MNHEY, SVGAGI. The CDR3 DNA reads TGTGCCAGCAGAGCCATCGACAGGGTCGGAGAGACCCAGTACTTC. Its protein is CASRAIDRVGETQYF.

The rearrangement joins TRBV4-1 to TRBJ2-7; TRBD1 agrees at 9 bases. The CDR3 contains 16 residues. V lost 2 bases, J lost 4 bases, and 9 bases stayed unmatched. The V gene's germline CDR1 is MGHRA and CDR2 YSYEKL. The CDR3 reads CASSQQTGGVRYEQYF. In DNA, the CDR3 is TGCGCCAGCAGCCAACAGACAGGGGGGGTGCGATACGAGCAGTACTTC.

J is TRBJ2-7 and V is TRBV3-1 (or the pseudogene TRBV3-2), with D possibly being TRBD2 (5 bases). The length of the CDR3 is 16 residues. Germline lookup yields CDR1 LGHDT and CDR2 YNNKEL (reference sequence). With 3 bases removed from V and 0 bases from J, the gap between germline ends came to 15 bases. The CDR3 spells CASSQYNGDNSYEQYF. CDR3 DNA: TGTGCCAGCAGCCAGTATAACGGGGATAACTCCTACGAGCAGTACTTC.

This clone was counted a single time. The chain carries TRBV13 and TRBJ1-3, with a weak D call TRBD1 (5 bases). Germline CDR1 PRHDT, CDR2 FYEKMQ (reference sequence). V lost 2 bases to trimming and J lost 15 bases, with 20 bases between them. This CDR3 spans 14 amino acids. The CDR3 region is CASSLRSSGFVEYF. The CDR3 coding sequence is TGTGCCAGCAGCTTAAGATCGTCAGGGTTTGTCGAATATTTT.

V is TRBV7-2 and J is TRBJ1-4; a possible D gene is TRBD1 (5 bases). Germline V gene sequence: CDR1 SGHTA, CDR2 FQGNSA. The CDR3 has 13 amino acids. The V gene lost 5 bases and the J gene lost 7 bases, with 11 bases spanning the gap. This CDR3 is CASSLRQFEKLFF. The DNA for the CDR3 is TGTGCCAGCAGCCTCCGACAGTTTGAAAAACTGTTTTTT.

CDR3 nucleotide sequence: TGTGCCAGCAGCTTAGAGGGAGCGGGAAATATAGATACGCAGTATTTT. Its translation is CASSLEGAGNIDTQYF. The chain employs TRBV7-2 and TRBJ2-3; 7 positions match TRBD2. The trim removed 1 base at V and 5 bases at J, leaving 9 bases unmatched. CDR3 length: 16 amino acids. Germline assignment: CDR1 SGHTA and CDR2 FQGNSA. Looking up the rest from reference TRBV7-2 and TRBJ2-3 gives the full variable domain: GAGVSQSPSNKVTEKGKDVELRCDPISGHTALYWYRQSLGQGLEFLIYFQGNSAPDKSGLPSDRFSAERTGGSVSTLTIQRTQQEDSAVYLCASSLEGAGNIDTQYFGPGTRLTVL.

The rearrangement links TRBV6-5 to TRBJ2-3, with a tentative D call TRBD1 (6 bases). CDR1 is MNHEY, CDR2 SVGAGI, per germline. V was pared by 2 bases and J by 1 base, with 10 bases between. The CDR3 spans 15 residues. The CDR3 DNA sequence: TGTGCCAGCAGTTACAGGGGACAAGGCACAGATACGCAGTATTTT. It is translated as CASSYRGQGTDTQYF.

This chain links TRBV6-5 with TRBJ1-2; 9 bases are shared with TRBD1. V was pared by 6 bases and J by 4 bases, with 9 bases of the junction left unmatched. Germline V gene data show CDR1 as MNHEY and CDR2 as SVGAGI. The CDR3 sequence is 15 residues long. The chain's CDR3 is CASSAGTGSIYGYTF. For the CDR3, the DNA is TGTGCCAGCAGCGCCGGGACAGGGTCGATCTATGGCTACACCTTC.

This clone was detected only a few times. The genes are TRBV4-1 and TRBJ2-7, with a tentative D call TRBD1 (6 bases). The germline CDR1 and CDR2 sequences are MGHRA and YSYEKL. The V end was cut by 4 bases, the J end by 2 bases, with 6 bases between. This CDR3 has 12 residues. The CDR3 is CASSRDTYEQYF. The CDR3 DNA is TGCGCCAGCAGCCGGGACACCTACGAGCAGTACTTC.

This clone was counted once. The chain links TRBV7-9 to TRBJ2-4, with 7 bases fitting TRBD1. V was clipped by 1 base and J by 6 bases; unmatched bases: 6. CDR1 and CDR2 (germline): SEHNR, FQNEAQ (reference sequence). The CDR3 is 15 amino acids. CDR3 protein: CASSLGGGGSNIQYF. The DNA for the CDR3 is TGTGCCAGCAGCTTAGGAGGGGGCGGTTCAAACATTCAGTACTTC.